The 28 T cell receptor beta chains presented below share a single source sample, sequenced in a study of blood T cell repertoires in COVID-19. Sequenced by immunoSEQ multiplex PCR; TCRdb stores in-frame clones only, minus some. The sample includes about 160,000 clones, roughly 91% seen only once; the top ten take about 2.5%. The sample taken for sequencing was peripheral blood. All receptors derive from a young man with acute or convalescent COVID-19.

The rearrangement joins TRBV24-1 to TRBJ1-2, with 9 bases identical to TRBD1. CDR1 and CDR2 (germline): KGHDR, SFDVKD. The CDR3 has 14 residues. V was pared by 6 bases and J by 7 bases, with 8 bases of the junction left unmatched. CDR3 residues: CATSKGQGLGGYTF. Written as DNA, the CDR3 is TGTGCCACCAGTAAGGGACAGGGTTTGGGTGGCTACACCTTC.

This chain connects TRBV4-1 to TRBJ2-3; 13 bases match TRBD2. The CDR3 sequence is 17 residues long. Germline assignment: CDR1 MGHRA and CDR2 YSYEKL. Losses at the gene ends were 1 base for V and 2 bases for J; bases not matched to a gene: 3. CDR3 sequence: CASSQGGTSGTTDTQYF. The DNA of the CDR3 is TGCGCCAGCAGCCAAGGTGGGACTAGCGGGACCACAGATACGCAGTATTTT.

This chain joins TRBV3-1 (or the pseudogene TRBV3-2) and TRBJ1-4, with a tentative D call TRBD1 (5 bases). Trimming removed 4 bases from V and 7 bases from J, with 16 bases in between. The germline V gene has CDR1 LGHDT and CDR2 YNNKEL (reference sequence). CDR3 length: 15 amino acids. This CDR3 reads CASSPQNGGSEKLFF. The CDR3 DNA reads TGTGCCAGCAGCCCACAGAACGGGGGGAGTGAAAAACTGTTTTTT.

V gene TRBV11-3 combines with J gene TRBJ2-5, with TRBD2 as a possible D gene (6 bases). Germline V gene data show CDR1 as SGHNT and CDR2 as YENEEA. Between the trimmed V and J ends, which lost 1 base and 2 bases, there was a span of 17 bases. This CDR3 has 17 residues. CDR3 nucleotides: TGTGCCAGCAGCTTAGGGGGCCTGGGACTTAGGCAAGAGACCCAGTACTTC. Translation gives CASSLGGLGLRQETQYF.

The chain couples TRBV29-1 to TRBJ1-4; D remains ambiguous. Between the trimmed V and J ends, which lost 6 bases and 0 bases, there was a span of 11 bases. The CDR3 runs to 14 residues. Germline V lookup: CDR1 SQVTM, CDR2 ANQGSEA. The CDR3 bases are TGCAGCGTGACAAACATTGCAACTAATGAAAAACTGTTTTTT. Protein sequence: CSVTNIATNEKLFF.

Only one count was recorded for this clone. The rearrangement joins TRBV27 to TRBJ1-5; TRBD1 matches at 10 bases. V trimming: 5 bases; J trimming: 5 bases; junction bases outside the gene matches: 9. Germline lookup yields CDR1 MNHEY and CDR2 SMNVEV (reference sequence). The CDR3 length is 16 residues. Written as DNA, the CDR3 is TGTGCCAGCAGTCCGATGCCGGGACAGGGGCATCAGCCCCAGCATTTT. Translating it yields CASSPMPGQGHQPQHF.

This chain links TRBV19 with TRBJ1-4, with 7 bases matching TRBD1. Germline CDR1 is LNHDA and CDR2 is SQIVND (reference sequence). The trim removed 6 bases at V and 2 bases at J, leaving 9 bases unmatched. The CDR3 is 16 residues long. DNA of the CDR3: TGTGCCAGTAGCAACCCAGGGGGAAGGACTAATGAAAAACTGTTTTTT. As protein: CASSNPGGRTNEKLFF.

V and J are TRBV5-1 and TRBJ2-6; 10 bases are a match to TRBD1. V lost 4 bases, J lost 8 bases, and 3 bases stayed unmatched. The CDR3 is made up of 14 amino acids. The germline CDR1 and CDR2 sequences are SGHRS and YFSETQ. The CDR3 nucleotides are TGCGCCAGCAGCCAGGACAGGGGGTCCAACGTCCTGACTTTC. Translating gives CASSQDRGSNVLTF. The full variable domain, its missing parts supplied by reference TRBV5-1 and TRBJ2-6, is KAGVTQTPRYLIKTRGQQVTLSCSPISGHRSVSWYQQTPGQGLQFLFEYFSETQRNKGNFPGRFSGRQFSNSRSEMNVSTLELGDSALYLCASSQDRGSNVLTFGAGSRLTVL.

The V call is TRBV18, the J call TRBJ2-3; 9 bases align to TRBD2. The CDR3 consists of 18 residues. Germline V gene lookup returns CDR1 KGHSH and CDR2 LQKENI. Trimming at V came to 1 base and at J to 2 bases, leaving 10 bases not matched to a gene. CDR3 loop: CASSPLNQRGANTDTQYF. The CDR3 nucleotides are TGTGCCAGCTCACCACTTAACCAGCGGGGGGCCAACACAGATACGCAGTATTTT.

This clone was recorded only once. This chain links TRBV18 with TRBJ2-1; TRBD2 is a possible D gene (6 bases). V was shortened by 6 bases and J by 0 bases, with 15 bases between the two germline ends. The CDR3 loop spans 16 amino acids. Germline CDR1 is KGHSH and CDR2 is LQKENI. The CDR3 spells CASSGRRGLSYNEQFF. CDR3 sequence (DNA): TGTGCCAGCTCGGGCCGTCGGGGACTCTCCTACAATGAGCAGTTCTTC. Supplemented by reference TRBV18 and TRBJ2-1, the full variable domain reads NAGVMQNPRHLVRRRGQEARLRCSPMKGHSHVYWYRQLPEEGLKFMVYLQKENIIDESGMPKERFSAEFPKEGPSILRIQQVVRGDSAAYFCASSGRRGLSYNEQFFGPGTRLTVL.

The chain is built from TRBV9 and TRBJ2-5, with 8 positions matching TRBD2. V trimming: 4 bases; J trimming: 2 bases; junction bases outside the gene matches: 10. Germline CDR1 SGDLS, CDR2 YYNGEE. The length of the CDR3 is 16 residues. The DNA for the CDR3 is TGTGCCAGCAGCCCCTATAGCGGGGCGAAGCAAGAGACCCAGTACTTC. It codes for CASSPYSGAKQETQYF. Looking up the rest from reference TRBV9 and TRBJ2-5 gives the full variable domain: DSGVTQTPKHLITATGQRVTLRCSPRSGDLSVYWYQQSLDQGLQFLIQYYNGEERAKGNILERFSAQQFPDLHSELNLSSLELGDSALYFCASSPYSGAKQETQYFGPGTRLLVL.

This chain's CDR3 is CATSDPGDSNQPQHF. Written as DNA, the CDR3 is TGTGCCACCAGTGATCCCGGAGATAGCAATCAGCCCCAGCATTTT. This chain links TRBV24-1 with TRBJ1-5; D is uncertain. The germline V and J ends were trimmed by 3 bases and 0 bases, with 8 bases remaining between them. CDR1 and CDR2 from the germline V gene are KGHDR and SFDVKD. CDR3 length: 15 residues.

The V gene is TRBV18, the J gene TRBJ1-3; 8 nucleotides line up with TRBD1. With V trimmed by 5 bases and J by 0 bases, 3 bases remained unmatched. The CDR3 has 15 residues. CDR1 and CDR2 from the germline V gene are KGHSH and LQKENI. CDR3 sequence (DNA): TGTGCCAGCTCAAGACAGGGGACCTCTGGAAACACCATATATTTT. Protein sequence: CASSRQGTSGNTIYF. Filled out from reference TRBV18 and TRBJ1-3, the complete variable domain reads NAGVMQNPRHLVRRRGQEARLRCSPMKGHSHVYWYRQLPEEGLKFMVYLQKENIIDESGMPKERFSAEFPKEGPSILRIQQVVRGDSAAYFCASSRQGTSGNTIYFGEGSWLTVV.

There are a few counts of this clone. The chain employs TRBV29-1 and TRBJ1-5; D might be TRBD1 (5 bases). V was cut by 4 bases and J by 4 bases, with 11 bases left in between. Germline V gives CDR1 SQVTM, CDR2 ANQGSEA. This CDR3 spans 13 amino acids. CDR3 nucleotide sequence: TGCAGCGTTGTGTGGGACTCTAATCAGCCCCAGCATTTT. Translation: CSVVWDSNQPQHF.

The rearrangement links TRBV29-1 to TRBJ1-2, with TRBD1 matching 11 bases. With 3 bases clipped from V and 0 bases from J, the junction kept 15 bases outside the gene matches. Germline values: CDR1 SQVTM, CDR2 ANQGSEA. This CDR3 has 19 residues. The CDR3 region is CSVELLPGQGGIANYGYTF. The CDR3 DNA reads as TGCAGCGTTGAGCTGCTCCCGGGACAGGGGGGGATTGCTAACTATGGCTACACCTTC.

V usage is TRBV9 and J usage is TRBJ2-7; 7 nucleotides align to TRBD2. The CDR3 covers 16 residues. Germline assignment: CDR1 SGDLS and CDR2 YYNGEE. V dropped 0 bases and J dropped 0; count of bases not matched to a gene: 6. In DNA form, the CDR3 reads TGTGCCAGCAGCGTAGCAGTGGGGGGGAGCTCCTACGAGCAGTACTTC. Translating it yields CASSVAVGGSSYEQYF.

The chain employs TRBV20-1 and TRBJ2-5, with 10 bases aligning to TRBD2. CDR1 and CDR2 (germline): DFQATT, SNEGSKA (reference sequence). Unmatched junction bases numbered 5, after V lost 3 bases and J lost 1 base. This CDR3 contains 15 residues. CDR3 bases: TGCAGTGCTAGTGGGGCTAGCGGGAGCCAAGAGACCCAGTACTTC. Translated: CSASGASGSQETQYF.

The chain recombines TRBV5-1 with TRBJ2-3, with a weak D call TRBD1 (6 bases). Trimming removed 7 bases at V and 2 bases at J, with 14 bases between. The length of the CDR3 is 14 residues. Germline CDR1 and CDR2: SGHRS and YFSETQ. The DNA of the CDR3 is TGCGCCAGCGGCGGACCAGGGGACACAGATACGCAGTATTTT. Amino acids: CASGGPGDTDTQYF.

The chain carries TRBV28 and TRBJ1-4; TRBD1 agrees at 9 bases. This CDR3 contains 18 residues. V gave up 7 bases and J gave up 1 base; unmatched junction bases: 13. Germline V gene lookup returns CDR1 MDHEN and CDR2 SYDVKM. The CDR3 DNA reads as TGTGCCAGCATTAACACCTCGGGACAGGGTCTAACTAATGAAAAACTGTTTTTT. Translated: CASINTSGQGLTNEKLFF.

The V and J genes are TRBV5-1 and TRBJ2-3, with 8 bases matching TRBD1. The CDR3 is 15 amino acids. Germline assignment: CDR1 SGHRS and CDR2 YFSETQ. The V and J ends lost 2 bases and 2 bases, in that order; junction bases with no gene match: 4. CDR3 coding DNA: TGCGCCAGCAGCTTCGGGACAGGCCCCACAGATACGCAGTATTTT. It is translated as CASSFGTGPTDTQYF.

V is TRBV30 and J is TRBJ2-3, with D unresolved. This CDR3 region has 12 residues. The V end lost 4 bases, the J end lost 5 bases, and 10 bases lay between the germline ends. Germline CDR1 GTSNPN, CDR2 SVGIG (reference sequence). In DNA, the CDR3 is TGTGCCTGGAATACGCGCGGAGATACGCAGTATTTT. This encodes CAWNTRGDTQYF.

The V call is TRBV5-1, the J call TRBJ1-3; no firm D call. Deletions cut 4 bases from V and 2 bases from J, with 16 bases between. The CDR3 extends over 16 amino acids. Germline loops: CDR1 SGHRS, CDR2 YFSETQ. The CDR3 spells CASSEVGWRAGNTIYF. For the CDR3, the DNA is TGCGCCAGCAGCGAGGTTGGCTGGAGGGCTGGAAACACCATATATTTT.

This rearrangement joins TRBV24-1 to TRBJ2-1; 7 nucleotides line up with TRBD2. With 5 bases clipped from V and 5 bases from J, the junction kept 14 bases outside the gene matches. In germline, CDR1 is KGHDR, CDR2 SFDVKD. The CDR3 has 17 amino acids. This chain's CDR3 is CATSVGGALAVDNEQFF. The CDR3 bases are TGTGCCACCAGTGTAGGCGGCGCTCTAGCGGTTGACAATGAGCAGTTCTTC.

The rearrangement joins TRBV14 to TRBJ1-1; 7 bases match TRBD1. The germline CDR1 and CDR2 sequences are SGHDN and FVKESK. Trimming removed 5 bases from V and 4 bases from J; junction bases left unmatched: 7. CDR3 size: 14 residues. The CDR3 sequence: CASSDNRGGTEAFF. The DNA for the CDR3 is TGTGCCAGCAGCGACAACAGGGGTGGCACTGAAGCTTTCTTT.

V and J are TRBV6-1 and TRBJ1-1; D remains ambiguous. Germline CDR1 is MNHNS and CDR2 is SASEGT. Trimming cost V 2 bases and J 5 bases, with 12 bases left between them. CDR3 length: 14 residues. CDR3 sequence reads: CASSEMTGGTEAFF. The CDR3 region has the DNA TGTGCCAGCAGTGAAATGACCGGAGGGACTGAAGCTTTCTTT.

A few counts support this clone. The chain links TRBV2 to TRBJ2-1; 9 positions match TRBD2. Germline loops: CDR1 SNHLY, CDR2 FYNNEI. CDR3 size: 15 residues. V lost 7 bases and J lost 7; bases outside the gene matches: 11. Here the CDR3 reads CASTRSLAGENEQFF. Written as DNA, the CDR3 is TGTGCCAGCACCCGCTCTTTAGCGGGGGAGAATGAGCAGTTCTTC.

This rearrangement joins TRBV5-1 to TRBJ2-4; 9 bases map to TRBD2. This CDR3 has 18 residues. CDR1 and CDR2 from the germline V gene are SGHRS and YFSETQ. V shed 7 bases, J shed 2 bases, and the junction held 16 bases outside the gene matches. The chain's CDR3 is CASSLGGSGSETKNIQYF. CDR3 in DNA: TGCGCCAGCTCACTGGGAGGTAGCGGGAGTGAGACCAAAAACATTCAGTACTTC.

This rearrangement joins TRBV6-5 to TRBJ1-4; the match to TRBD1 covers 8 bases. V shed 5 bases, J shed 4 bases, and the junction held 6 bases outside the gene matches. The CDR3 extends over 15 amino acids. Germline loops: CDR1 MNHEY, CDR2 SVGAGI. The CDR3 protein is CASSLDRGLNEKLFF. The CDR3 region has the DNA TGTGCCAGCAGTCTAGACAGGGGTCTTAATGAAAAACTGTTTTTT.